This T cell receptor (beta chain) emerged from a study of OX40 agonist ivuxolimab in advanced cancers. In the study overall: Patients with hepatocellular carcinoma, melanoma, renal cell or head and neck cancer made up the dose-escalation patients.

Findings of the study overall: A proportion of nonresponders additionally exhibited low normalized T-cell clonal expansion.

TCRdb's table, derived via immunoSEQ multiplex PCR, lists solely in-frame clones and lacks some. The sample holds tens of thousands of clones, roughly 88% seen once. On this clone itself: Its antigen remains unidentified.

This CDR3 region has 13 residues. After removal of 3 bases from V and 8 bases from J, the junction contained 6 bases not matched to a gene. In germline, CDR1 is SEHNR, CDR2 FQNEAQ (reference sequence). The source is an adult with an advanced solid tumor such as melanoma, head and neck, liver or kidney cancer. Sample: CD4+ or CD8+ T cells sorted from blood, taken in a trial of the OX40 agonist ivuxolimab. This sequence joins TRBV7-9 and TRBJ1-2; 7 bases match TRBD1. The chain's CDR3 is CASSFEGAEGYTF. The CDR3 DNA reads TGTGCCAGCAGCTTCGAGGGGGCTGAGGGCTACACCTTC.